One sample yielded the 4 T cell receptor beta chains listed below, sequenced in a study of blood T cell repertoires in COVID-19. Sequenced by immunoSEQ multiplex PCR; TCRdb stores in-frame clones only, minus some. The repertoire consists of under 200,000 clones, with about 80% occurring once and the leading ten covering less than 2%. The sample taken for sequencing was peripheral blood. The receptors originated from a human donor in a cohort sampled during active COVID-19.

This clone is a singleton in its sample. V is TRBV4-3 and J is TRBJ2-3; 10 bases are shared with TRBD2. CDR1 and CDR2 from the germline V gene are LGHNA and YSLEER. This CDR3 comprises 15 residues. Trimming at V came to 3 bases and at J to 5 bases, leaving 5 bases not matched to a gene. This CDR3 is CASSHELAGIDTQYF. For the CDR3, the DNA is TGCGCCAGCAGCCACGAACTAGCGGGGATAGATACGCAGTATTTT.

The V gene is TRBV11-3, the J gene TRBJ2-3; 8 bases are a match to TRBD2. The CDR3 is 13 residues long. Per the germline V gene, CDR1 is SGHNT and CDR2 is YENEEA. The CDR3 is CASGAGDRDTQYF. CDR3 sequence (DNA): TGTGCTAGTGGAGCGGGAGACCGAGATACGCAGTATTTT.

This sequence joins TRBV4-3 and TRBJ1-3; no reliable D call. CDR3 size: 15 residues. Looked up from germline, CDR1 is LGHNA and CDR2 is YSLEER. Trimming shortened V by 3 bases and J by 1 base, and 10 bases separated the two germline ends. Here the CDR3 reads CASSHERGSGNTIYF. CDR3 nucleotide sequence: TGCGCCAGCAGCCACGAGCGGGGTTCTGGAAACACCATATATTTT.

The rearrangement joins TRBV5-4 to TRBJ1-1; D perhaps matches TRBD1 (5 bases). The CDR3 covers 15 residues. Trimming left V 1 base short and J 3 bases short, with 13 bases between. The germline CDR1 and CDR2 sequences are SGHNT and YYREEE (reference sequence). CDR3 bases: TGTGCCAGCAGCTTGCCGGGGGGTCGGGACACTGAAGCTTTCTTT. Translating it yields CASSLPGGRDTEAFF.